Below, 24 T cell receptor beta chains from the same sample are listed, as sequenced in a study of human T cells and chemical hapten exposure. Time point denoted: patch test 1, 2 weeks after DPC sensitization. Treatment noted: therapeutic diphenylcyclopropenone sensitization with weekly scalp DPC. TCRdb fed the RACE reads into MiXCR, producing one record per CDR3 protein. The sample has about 99,000 distinct CDR3 sequences, around an eighth seen once. Sequencing was performed on whole blood, taken in connection with sensitization to the hapten diphenylcyclopropenone (DPC). These TCRs come from a woman in her forties with alopecia areata. Some clones in this sample may be carry-over from other donors' samples.

This clonotype was counted a few times. The chain combines TRBV18 with TRBJ1-1; no reliable D call. Germline-derived CDR1 and CDR2 are KGHSH and LQKENI. V lost 2 bases and J lost 4, with 8 bases in between. The CDR3 runs to 13 residues. CDR3 residues: CASSPTTATEAFF. CDR3 nucleotides: TGTGCCAGCTCACCAACCACAGCCACTGAAGCTTTCTTT.

This clonotype occurred a few times. The chain uses TRBV29-1 and TRBJ2-1; 7 nucleotides line up with TRBD1. The germline CDR1 and CDR2 sequences are SQVTM and ANQGSEA. CDR3 size: 15 residues. Unmatched junction bases numbered 10, after V lost 7 bases and J lost 1 base. The CDR3 DNA follows: TGCAGCGCGACCCAGGGGGATACATCCTACAATGAGCAGTTCTTC. Translation gives CSATQGDTSYNEQFF.

The chain recombines TRBV6-1 with TRBJ1-1, with 11 bases aligning to TRBD1. The CDR3 spans 15 residues. V shed 6 bases and J 9 bases; nucleotides not matched to a gene: 12. Germline V gives CDR1 MNHNS, CDR2 SASEGT. This chain's CDR3 is CASSGWDRGRFKAFF. The CDR3 region has the DNA TGTGCCAGCAGCGGATGGGACAGGGGGAGATTCAAAGCTTTCTTT.

The table lists this clonotype with a few counts. The rearrangement joins TRBV11-1 to TRBJ2-7, with 9 bases fitting TRBD2. The CDR3 consists of 15 residues. V dropped 1 base and J dropped 2; count of bases not matched to a gene: 3. Germline V gives CDR1 SGHAT, CDR2 FQDESV (reference sequence). This chain's CDR3 is CASSLVAGETYEQYF. The CDR3 DNA reads TGTGCCAGCAGCTTAGTAGCGGGGGAGACCTACGAGCAGTACTTC.

This clonotype was seen at least ten times. The chain combines TRBV4-2 with TRBJ2-1, with D possibly matching TRBD2 (6 bases). Germline V CDR1 and CDR2: LGHNA, YNFKEQ. The CDR3 sequence is 16 residues long. V gave up 1 base and J gave up 8 bases, with 18 bases separating them. Here the CDR3 DNA reads TGTGCCAGCAGCCAAGTTGCTAGCCCCGGGGGTGATGAGCAGTTCTTC. Translated, it gives CASSQVASPGGDEQFF.

The chain recombines TRBV29-1 with TRBJ1-5; D not resolved. CDR3 length equals 13 residues. CDR1 SQVTM and CDR2 ANQGSEA come from the germline V gene. Trimming stripped 4 bases from V and 4 bases from J, with 11 bases between. The CDR3 loop is CSVARAPNQPQHF. CDR3 DNA sequence: TGCAGCGTTGCTCGCGCGCCGAATCAGCCCCAGCATTTT.

As for this clonotype: A much larger clone lies one base from this, so it may be a read error. The CDR3 does not close with the conserved phenylalanine or tryptophan, likely indicating a read error. J is TRBJ2-3 and V is TRBV7-6; no clear D. Germline lookup yields CDR1 SGHVS and CDR2 FNYEAQ. The CDR3 runs to 13 residues. Trimming stripped 3 bases from V and 0 bases from J, with 4 bases between. CDR3 sequence reads: CASSFSSTDTQYS. The DNA for the CDR3 is TGTGCCAGCAGCTTTTCTAGCACAGATACGCAGTATTCT.

This clonotype was seen a handful of times. The chain uses TRBV18 and TRBJ1-2, with a weak D call TRBD1 (6 bases). The germline CDR1 and CDR2 sequences are KGHSH and LQKENI. The CDR3 has 12 residues. V dropped 5 bases and J dropped 6 bases, with 10 bases sitting between them. CDR3 DNA sequence: TGTGCCAGCTCATCGCCAGGGGATGGCTACACCTTC. Translated, it gives CASSSPGDGYTF. Full variable domain (outside the CDR3, taken from reference TRBV18 and TRBJ1-2): NAGVMQNPRHLVRRRGQEARLRCSPMKGHSHVYWYRQLPEEGLKFMVYLQKENIIDESGMPKERFSAEFPKEGPSILRIQQVVRGDSAAYFCASSSPGDGYTFGSGTRLTVV.

Note on this clonotype: Being one base from a much bigger clone, this may be a read error. The chain is built from TRBV20-1 and TRBJ2-3; TRBD2 aligns across 9 bases. This CDR3 is built from 15 residues. The V gene's germline CDR1 is DFQATT and CDR2 SNEGSKA (reference sequence). The V and J ends lost 3 bases and 4 bases, in that order; junction bases with no gene match: 8. In DNA, the CDR3 is TGCAGTGCTAGGGCACTAGCGGGCCGCGCAGATACGCAGTATTTT. Translating gives CSARALAGRADTQYF.

In this sample, this clonotype turned up a few times. This sequence joins TRBV6-2 or TRBV6-3 and TRBJ2-7; D tentatively fits TRBD1 or TRBD2 (5 bases each). From germline, CDR1 is MNHEY and CDR2 SVGEGT. V was shortened by 3 bases and J by 0 bases, with 12 bases between the two germline ends. The CDR3 runs to 15 residues. The CDR3 DNA sequence: TGTGCCAGCAGTTATGAGAGGGGTCCCTCCTACGAGCAGTACTTC. Its protein product is CASSYERGPSYEQYF.

This clonotype was seen more than once but under ten times. The V call is TRBV4-1, the J call TRBJ1-6; 8 bases are a match to TRBD1. Germline trimming cut 5 bases from V and 6 bases from J; bases unmatched to any gene: 9. The germline gives CDR1 MGHRA, CDR2 YSYEKL. CDR3 length: 16 residues. The DNA for the CDR3 is TGCGCCAGCAGCAGGCCCCCAGGGGGCGGTAATTCACCCCTCCACTTT. This translates into CASSRPPGGGNSPLHF.

This rearrangement joins TRBV5-1 to TRBJ2-2, with no clear D. Trimming left V 2 bases short and J 0 bases short, with 5 bases between. Germline V gene sequence: CDR1 SGHRS, CDR2 YFSETQ. The CDR3 loop spans 14 amino acids. CDR3 sequence (DNA): TGCGCCAGCAGCTTTCAAGCGAACACCGGGGAGCTGTTTTTT. This gives the protein CASSFQANTGELFF.

This clonotype was seen only a few times. The CDR3, as DNA: TGTGCCAGCAGCGTATCCCCAGCGGACACAGATACGCAGTATTTT. It translates to CASSVSPADTDTQYF. This chain connects TRBV9 to TRBJ2-3; a possible D gene is TRBD2 (5 bases). The CDR3 is 15 residues long. Germline V CDR1 and CDR2: SGDLS, YYNGEE. V lost 1 base, J lost 2 bases, and 11 bases lay in between.

Ten or more counts support this clonotype. This chain links TRBV28 with TRBJ1-6; 7 positions match TRBD1. CDR1 MDHEN and CDR2 SYDVKM come from the germline V gene. V gave up 6 bases and J gave up 7 bases; unmatched junction bases: 9. This CDR3 contains 15 residues. The DNA for the CDR3 is TGTGCCAGCAGCGCTGGATGGACAGGCAATTCACCCCTCCACTTT. This sequence encodes CASSAGWTGNSPLHF.

A few counts support this clonotype. The chain has TRBV11-2 and TRBJ1-3, with 7 positions matching TRBD1. Germline CDR1 reads SGHAT; CDR2 reads FQNNGV. The junction had 5 bases not matched to a gene; V was cut back by 0 bases and J by 3 bases. This CDR3 contains 16 residues. The CDR3 nucleotides are TGTGCCAGCAGCTTAGATTTGGACAGGCTTGGAAACACCATATATTTT. Translating it yields CASSLDLDRLGNTIYF.

This clonotype has more than one count but fewer than ten. The genes are TRBV6-5 and TRBJ1-6, with TRBD1 identical over 10 bases. Germline V gene lookup returns CDR1 MNHEY and CDR2 SVGAGI. J was trimmed by 8 bases and V by 6 bases; bases with no gene match: 10. This CDR3 spans 16 amino acids. The CDR3 DNA reads TGTGCCAGCAGGAGGGACAGGGGAAGCGGGTATTCACCCCTCCACTTT. Its translation is CASRRDRGSGYSPLHF.

This clonotype was counted at least ten times. The CDR3, as DNA: TGTGCCAGCAGCCCAAATCAGGACAGCGCCGGAAACACCATATATTTT. Translated, it gives CASSPNQDSAGNTIYF. The chain has TRBV7-6 and TRBJ1-3; perhaps TRBD1 as D (6 bases). The CDR3 has 16 residues. The V gene's germline CDR1 is SGHVS and CDR2 FNYEAQ. Trimming removed 5 bases at V and 4 bases at J, with 18 bases between. Filled out from reference TRBV7-6 and TRBJ1-3, the complete variable domain reads GAGVSQSPRYKVTKRGQDVALRCDPISGHVSLYWYRQALGQGPEFLTYFNYEAQQDKSGLPNDRFSAERPEGSISTLTIQRTEQRDSAMYRCASSPNQDSAGNTIYFGEGSWLTVV.

The chain employs TRBV29-1 and TRBJ2-5; D is undetermined. Trimming took 0 bases from V and 6 from J, leaving 8 bases between them. The CDR3 runs 12 residues. Germline CDR1 reads SQVTM; CDR2 reads ANQGSEA. The CDR3 loop reads CSVEDYPQTQYF. In nucleotides, the CDR3 is TGCAGCGTTGAAGACTATCCCCAGACCCAGTACTTC.

There are many counts of this clonotype. The DNA for the CDR3 is TGCGCCAGCAGCCCTTCAGGACAGTCCTCAAATGAAAAACTGTTTTTT. Amino acids: CASSPSGQSSNEKLFF. This rearrangement joins TRBV4-1 to TRBJ1-4, with a weak D call TRBD1 (6 bases). V was pared by 4 bases and J by 5 bases, with 17 bases between. Germline V gives CDR1 MGHRA, CDR2 YSYEKL. CDR3 length: 16 residues.

This clonotype turned up a few times. The gene calls are TRBV28 and TRBJ2-5; 11 bases are shared with TRBD1. This CDR3 has 15 amino acids. Per the germline V gene, CDR1 is MDHEN and CDR2 is SYDVKM. V gave up 6 bases and J gave up 4 bases; unmatched junction bases: 7. In nucleotides, the CDR3 is TGTGCCAGCAGAGCCCCCGGGACAGGGGGAGAGACCCAGTACTTC. It yields the protein CASRAPGTGGETQYF.

This clonotype was detected many times. The J gene is TRBJ2-7, the V gene TRBV10-1; 13 bases line up with TRBD2. The CDR3 totals 19 residues. Unmatched junction bases numbered 12, after V lost 4 bases and J lost 0 bases. Germline loops: CDR1 WNHNN, CDR2 SYGVQD (reference sequence). For the CDR3, the DNA is TGCGCCAGCAGTGTAACTAGCGGGAGGGCCAATCTCGGCTCCTACGAGCAGTACTTC. Translated, it gives CASSVTSGRANLGSYEQYF.

The gene calls are TRBV4-2 and TRBJ2-7; 9 positions agree with TRBD2. The CDR3 consists of 15 residues. CDR1 and CDR2 from the germline V gene are LGHNA and YNFKEQ. Trimming at V came to 0 bases and at J to 4 bases, leaving 4 bases not matched to a gene. The CDR3 reads CASSQDAGGAYEQYF. The CDR3 DNA reads TGTGCCAGCAGCCAAGATGCGGGGGGGGCTTACGAGCAGTACTTC.

This clonotype was counted only a few times. The chain is built from TRBV18 and TRBJ1-1, with 7 bases matching TRBD1. Germline assignment: CDR1 KGHSH and CDR2 LQKENI. The junction had 4 bases not matched to a gene; V was cut back by 1 base and J by 2 bases. This CDR3 spans 15 amino acids. The CDR3 DNA sequence: TGTGCCAGCTCACCACAAGGACAGGTCAACACTGAAGCTTTCTTT. Translated: CASSPQGQVNTEAFF.

This clonotype was detected a few times. The CDR3 DNA sequence: TGTGCCAGCAGCCCGGCAGAGAATCAGCCCCAGCATTTT. Its translation: CASSPAENQPQHF. The V call is TRBV12-3 or TRBV12-4, the J call TRBJ1-5; D call uncertain. The ends were cut back, 6 bases at V and 4 bases at J, with 10 bases in the middle. This CDR3 contains 13 residues.